These 23 T cell receptor beta chains share one sample of origin, sequenced in a study of T cells after yellow fever vaccination. One entry per CDR3 protein results from TCRdb running MiXCR on the 5' RACE reads. The data hold about 500,000 distinct CDR3 sequences, with 17% observed a single time. This sample comprised PBMCs, obtained around 5 days after the first yellow fever vaccination. These receptors were taken from a man between 18 and 29 years old who received the YFV17D yellow fever vaccine.

The chain is built from TRBV6-1 and TRBJ2-7, with 10 bases lining up with TRBD2. The CDR3 has 16 amino acids. Germline CDR1 and CDR2: MNHNS and SASEGT. Losses at the gene ends were 8 bases for V and 3 bases for J; bases not matched to a gene: 13. As DNA, the CDR3 is TGTGCCAGCCGACTATTCCAAGCGGGGGGGGACTACGAGCAGTACTTC. Translation gives CASRLFQAGGDYEQYF.

The sample holds a few counts of this clonotype. The J gene is TRBJ2-3, the V gene TRBV7-9, with D tentatively TRBD1 (7 bases). The CDR3 is 14 residues long. Germline V gene lookup returns CDR1 SEHNR and CDR2 FQNEAQ (reference sequence). V lost 5 bases, J lost 4 bases, and 13 bases lay in between. In nucleotides, the CDR3 is TGTGCCAGCAGCGGAGGGGACAGCCCAGATACGCAGTATTTT. This translates into CASSGGDSPDTQYF.

This clonotype was recorded a few times. J is TRBJ2-4 and V is TRBV13; 8 positions match TRBD2. Germline V gives CDR1 PRHDT, CDR2 FYEKMQ (reference sequence). The CDR3 length is 12 residues. The trim removed 4 bases at V and 9 bases at J, leaving 2 bases unmatched. The chain's CDR3 is CASSSRGGIQYF. CDR3 in DNA: TGTGCCAGCAGCTCCCGGGGGGGCATTCAGTACTTC.

This chain uses TRBV14 with TRBJ1-4; D remains ambiguous. Germline CDR1 and CDR2: SGHDN and FVKESK. Trimming cost V 1 base and J 10 bases, with 4 bases left between them. CDR3 size: 11 residues. The DNA of the CDR3 is TGTGCCAGCAGCCAAGGTCGAAAACTGTTTTTT. Its translation: CASSQGRKLFF.

The rearrangement uses TRBV4-3 and TRBJ2-2, with D tentatively TRBD1 (5 bases). Germline V CDR1 and CDR2: LGHNA, YSLEER. The CDR3 runs to 17 residues. V was pared by 0 bases and J by 10 bases, with 21 bases between. The CDR3 region is CASSQEEDIVGQSELFF. The CDR3 DNA is TGCGCCAGCAGCCAAGAAGAGGACATCGTGGGGCAGTCGGAGCTGTTTTTT.

Concerning this clonotype itself: A single base separates this from a much larger clone, so it may be a read error. This rearrangement joins TRBV11-2 to TRBJ2-2; D perhaps matches TRBD2 (5 bases). Germline V gene sequence: CDR1 SGHAT, CDR2 FQNNGV. This CDR3 is 13 amino acids long. CDR3 nucleotide sequence: TGTGCCAGCCACCCAGTAGAGTTCGGGGAGCAGTTTTTT. It specifies CASHPVEFGEQFF.

This chain links TRBV4-2 with TRBJ2-4, with D possibly TRBD1 on 6 matching bases. The V gene lost 1 base and the J gene lost 10 bases, with 11 bases spanning the gap. This CDR3 is built from 13 residues. Germline loops: CDR1 LGHNA, CDR2 YNFKEQ. Here the CDR3 DNA reads TGTGCCAGCAGCCAAGTAGGGGGTGGGATTCAGTACTTC. Its translation: CASSQVGGGIQYF.

This clonotype was detected a few times. This sequence joins TRBV5-6 and TRBJ2-3, with D possibly TRBD2 on 5 matching bases. CDR3 length equals 15 residues. The germline gives CDR1 SGHDT, CDR2 YYEEEE. Trimming left V 2 bases short and J 0 bases short, with 10 bases between. DNA of the CDR3: TGTGCCAGCAGCTTAGGCTGGACTAGCACAGATACGCAGTATTTT. This encodes CASSLGWTSTDTQYF.

For this clonotype: A junction boundary mismatches the germline segment, possibly from a read error. The chain carries TRBV25-1 and TRBJ2-7; D is unclear. The germline V gene encodes CDR1 MGHDK and CDR2 SYGVNS. The CDR3 length is 14 residues. The CDR3 loop is CASSEYRRGYEPYF. The CDR3 region has the DNA TGTGCCAGCAGTGAATATCGCCGAGGCTACGAGCCGTACTTC.

The chain combines TRBV5-1 with TRBJ1-1, with 7 positions matching TRBD1. CDR3 length: 13 residues. V gave up 2 bases and J gave up 7 bases; unmatched junction bases: 5. Germline assignment: CDR1 SGHRS and CDR2 YFSETQ. The DNA of the CDR3 is TGCGCCAGCAGCTTTGGACAGGCTGATGAAGCTTTCTTT. Its protein product is CASSFGQADEAFF.

This clonotype was seen more than once but under ten times. The CDR3 region is CASSSIAESTDTQYF. The CDR3 region has the DNA TGTGCCAGTAGTAGTATAGCCGAGAGCACAGATACGCAGTATTTT. This chain uses TRBV19 with TRBJ2-3; no clear D. The CDR3 consists of 15 residues. V dropped 4 bases and J dropped 0 bases, with 11 bases sitting between them. The V gene's germline CDR1 is LNHDA and CDR2 SQIVND (reference sequence). Variable domain in full (rest from reference TRBV19 and TRBJ2-3): DGGITQSPKYLFRKEGQNVTLSCEQNLNHDAMYWYRQDPGQGLRLIYYSQIVNDFQKGDIAEGYSVSREKKESFPLTVTSAQKNPTAFYLCASSSIAESTDTQYFGPGTRLTVL.

A few counts support this clonotype. The rearrangement joins TRBV2 to TRBJ1-1; D is perhaps TRBD1 (6 bases). This CDR3 is built from 13 residues. Per the germline V gene, CDR1 is SNHLY and CDR2 is FYNNEI. Trimming stripped 7 bases from V and 6 bases from J, with 15 bases between. CDR3 amino acids: CASTATGQPEAFF. The CDR3 region has the DNA TGTGCCAGCACCGCTACAGGGCAGCCTGAAGCTTTCTTT.

The chain's CDR3 is CASSEPTGFTDTQYF. The DNA for the CDR3 is TGTGCCAGCAGCGAACCGACAGGATTCACAGATACGCAGTATTTT. J is TRBJ2-3 and V is TRBV5-6; weak D call: TRBD1 (6 bases). Between the trimmed V and J ends, which lost 4 bases and 2 bases, there was a span of 14 bases. The CDR3 is 15 amino acids. Germline-derived CDR1 and CDR2 are SGHDT and YYEEEE.

This clonotype has ten or more counts. The chain recombines TRBV5-4 with TRBJ2-1; D might be TRBD2 (6 bases). V was pared by 3 bases and J by 7 bases, with 14 bases between. This CDR3 has 14 amino acids. Germline V gene lookup returns CDR1 SGHNT and CDR2 YYREEE (reference sequence). The CDR3 bases are TGTGCCAGCAGCTCTCCCGGGAGTGCGAATGAGCAGTTCTTC. Protein: CASSSPGSANEQFF.

This clonotype was counted once. The chain combines TRBV5-3 with TRBJ2-3, with a possible D match to TRBD2 (5 bases). TRBV5-3 is an ORF; its function is uncertain. The V and J ends lost 9 bases and 2 bases respectively, with 16 bases between them. The CDR3 is 14 amino acids. The CDR3 region is CAISPGLATDTQYF. DNA of the CDR3: TGTGCCATCAGCCCTGGGCTAGCCACAGATACGCAGTATTTT.

A remark on this clonotype: One junction end disagrees with the germline gene, perhaps due to a read error. The CDR3 loop is CTSSLTLAGLYNEQFF. The CDR3 DNA sequence: TGTACCAGCAGTTTAACTCTAGCGGGGCTCTACAATGAGCAGTTCTTC. This chain joins TRBV27 and TRBJ2-1; 9 nucleotides align to TRBD2. The length of the CDR3 is 16 residues. Per the germline V gene, CDR1 is MNHEY and CDR2 is SMNVEV (reference sequence).

This clonotype occurred a few times. This sequence joins TRBV7-2 and TRBJ2-5; TRBD1 matches at 7 bases. Trimming took 5 bases from V and 2 from J; bases not matched to a gene: 5. The germline gives CDR1 SGHTA, CDR2 FQGNSA. The CDR3 totals 14 residues. The DNA of the CDR3 is TGTGCCAGCAGCCGAAGGGGGCAACAAGAGACCCAGTACTTC. Amino acids: CASSRRGQQETQYF.

The genes are TRBV29-1 and TRBJ1-5, with a tentative D call TRBD1 (6 bases). The length of the CDR3 is 13 residues. Germline V gene sequence: CDR1 SQVTM, CDR2 ANQGSEA. The germline V and J ends were trimmed by 4 bases and 4 bases, with 11 bases remaining between them. The DNA of the CDR3 is TGCAGCGTTGCCCCAGGGGCTAATCAGCCCCAGCATTTT. Translated: CSVAPGANQPQHF.

This chain uses TRBV6-6 with TRBJ1-1, with 7 bases matching TRBD1. Trimming cost V 10 bases and J 5 bases; bases outside gene matches: 10. This CDR3 is 13 amino acids long. CDR1 and CDR2 from the germline V gene are MNHNY and SVGAGI (reference sequence). As DNA, the CDR3 is TGTGCCACCCAGGGGGTCCGTGGGACTGAAGCTTTCTTT. This sequence encodes CATQGVRGTEAFF.

With respect to this clonotype: This may arise from a read error, as a much more abundant clone is one base away. CDR3 in DNA: TGTGCCAGCGTCCGCGGCCAGGGGGAAAACGAGCAGTCCTTC. This codes for CASVRGQGENEQSF. V gene TRBV18 combines with J gene TRBJ2-7; 7 bases match TRBD1. Germline assignment: CDR1 KGHSH and CDR2 LQKENI. The length of the CDR3 is 14 residues. The entire variable domain, with the rest obtained from reference TRBV18 and TRBJ2-7, is as follows: NAGVMQNPRHLVRRRGQEARLRCSPMKGHSHVYWYRQLPEEGLKFMVYLQKENIIDESGMPKERFSAEFPKEGPSILRIQQVVRGDSAAYFCASVRGQGENEQSFGPGTRLTVT.

This clonotype was recorded a few times. This rearrangement joins TRBV4-1 to TRBJ1-2; D is perhaps TRBD1 (5 bases). CDR1 MGHRA and CDR2 YSYEKL come from the germline V gene. The CDR3 length is 15 residues. V was trimmed by 0 bases and J by 2 bases, leaving 10 bases between them. This CDR3 is CASSQDPDSNYGYTF. In nucleotides, the CDR3 is TGCGCCAGCAGCCAAGACCCTGACAGCAACTATGGCTACACCTTC.

This clonotype has just a few counts. This chain connects TRBV6-1 to TRBJ2-2; D is uncertain. Germline V CDR1 and CDR2: MNHNS, SASEGT. The CDR3 is 14 residues long. Trimming stripped 6 bases from V and 0 bases from J, with 8 bases between. The CDR3 DNA follows: TGTGCCAGCAGCCCTTTATCGAACACCGGGGAGCTGTTTTTT. It encodes CASSPLSNTGELFF.

This clonotype occurred a few times. The genes are TRBV12-3 or TRBV12-4 and TRBJ1-2, with D possibly matching TRBD1 (5 bases). Trimming stripped 2 bases from V and 8 bases from J, with 12 bases between. CDR3 length: 13 residues. CDR3 in amino acids: CASSLLQGHGYTF. For the CDR3, the DNA is TGTGCCAGCAGTTTACTCCAGGGTCACGGCTACACCTTC.